The 26 T cell receptor beta chains presented below share a single source sample, sequenced in a study of Ad26.COV2.S vaccination and SARS-CoV-2 variants (dated by TCRdb to the early 2020s). Sample treatment or condition, as interpreted from the label and publication: about 20 received Ad26.COV2.S at low or high dose, single or two shots; roughly 5 received placebo; per-sample allocation not given. Repertoires of vaccine and placebo recipients were sequenced from samples collected on day 63 after the first injection. Library preparation employed the immunoSEQ multiplex PCR assay. Drawn from immuneACCESS, this table holds only the in-frame rearrangements with V and J called that TCRdb kept. Clones are partly lost; checked studies trace under half to an unresolved V gene and leave the rest unexplained. The sample contains fewer than 400,000 clones, about 86% of them found a single time. The biggest ten clones account for 1.9% of the sample.

The starting material was peripheral blood, obtained in a trial of Ad26.COV2.S vaccine versus placebo. All receptors derive from a person between 18 and 65 years old who received the Ad26.COV2.S COVID-19 vaccine or a placebo.

The chain has TRBV30 and TRBJ1-3, with D uncertain. The V end was cut by 4 bases, the J end by 0 bases, with 7 bases between. Germline CDR1 and CDR2: GTSNPN and SVGIG (reference sequence). This CDR3 region has 13 residues. In nucleotides, the CDR3 is TGTGCCTGGACTTCGGGCTCTGGAAACACCATATATTTT. Protein: CAWTSGSGNTIYF.

This clone was counted a single time. The V call is TRBV7-9, the J call TRBJ1-1, with 8 bases lining up with TRBD1. V lost 0 bases to trimming and J lost 5 bases; unmatched junction nucleotides: 5. Germline-derived CDR1 and CDR2 are SEHNR and FQNEAQ (reference sequence). The CDR3 is 15 residues long. For the CDR3, the DNA is TGTGCCAGCAGCTTAGCAGGACAGGGAAGGACTGAAGCTTTCTTT. Its translation: CASSLAGQGRTEAFF.

This chain joins TRBV27 and TRBJ2-1; 8 bases align to TRBD2. The CDR3 loop spans 15 amino acids. The germline V gene encodes CDR1 MNHEY and CDR2 SMNVEV (reference sequence). After removal of 5 bases from V and 6 bases from J, the junction contained 9 bases not matched to a gene. CDR3 DNA: TGTGCCAGCAGTGCGTTTCGGGGGGGCCGCAATGAGCAGTTCTTC. Residues: CASSAFRGGRNEQFF.

The rearrangement joins TRBV25-1 to TRBJ2-2; 12 nucleotides match TRBD2. CDR3 length equals 15 residues. The V gene's germline CDR1 is MGHDK and CDR2 SYGVNS. Germline trimming cut 8 bases from V and 6 bases from J; bases unmatched to any gene: 7. The CDR3 nucleotides read TGTGCCAGCGAAAAGCGACTAGCGGGGGCCGGGGAGCTGTTTTTT. It yields the protein CASEKRLAGAGELFF.

This clone was recorded a few times. CDR3 region: CASSPRGGNYGYTF. In nucleotides, the CDR3 is TGTGCCAGCAGCCCCCGTGGCGGGAACTATGGCTACACCTTC. The rearrangement links TRBV5-6 to TRBJ1-2; D call uncertain. The CDR3 is 14 amino acids. V was cut by 4 bases and J by 2 bases, with 12 bases left in between. Germline assignment: CDR1 SGHDT and CDR2 YYEEEE. Drawing the rest from reference TRBV5-6 and TRBJ1-2, the complete variable domain is DAGVTQSPTHLIKTRGQQVTLRCSPKSGHDTVSWYQQALGQGPQFIFQYYEEEERQRGNFPDRFSGHQFPNYSSELNVNALLLGDSALYLCASSPRGGNYGYTFGSGTRLTVV.

This clone was observed a single time. The chain uses TRBV19 and TRBJ2-6; D is possibly TRBD1 or TRBD2 (5 bases each). The CDR3 is 17 residues long. Trimming took 6 bases from V and 0 from J, leaving 15 bases between them. CDR1 is LNHDA and CDR2 is SQIVND in the germline V gene (reference sequence). The CDR3 DNA sequence: TGTGCCAGTAGCATACCCGGGGCCTCCTCTGGGGCCAACGTCCTGACTTTC. Translated: CASSIPGASSGANVLTF.

The chain recombines TRBV7-9 with TRBJ2-2; 8 positions match TRBD1. The CDR3 totals 15 residues. Germline values: CDR1 SEHNR, CDR2 FQNEAQ (reference sequence). Losses at the gene ends were 0 bases for V and 3 bases for J; bases not matched to a gene: 0. The CDR3: CASSLAGQDTGELFF. The CDR3 DNA follows: TGTGCCAGCAGCTTAGCGGGACAGGACACCGGGGAGCTGTTTTTT.

The V gene is TRBV3-1 (or the pseudogene TRBV3-2), the J gene TRBJ1-2; TRBD1 matches at 12 bases. In germline, CDR1 is LGHDT, CDR2 YNNKEL (reference sequence). Trimming at V came to 0 bases and at J to 8 bases, leaving 10 bases not matched to a gene. The CDR3 extends over 17 amino acids. The CDR3 here is CASSQEGTGGPGRGYTF. In DNA, the CDR3 is TGTGCCAGCAGCCAAGAAGGGACAGGGGGCCCTGGGAGAGGCTACACCTTC.

V usage is TRBV19 and J usage is TRBJ1-2; D unresolved. Germline V gene data show CDR1 as LNHDA and CDR2 as SQIVND (reference sequence). V was clipped by 7 bases and J by 4 bases, with 10 bases between them. CDR3 length: 12 residues. CDR3 sequence reads: CASMKALYGYTF. The CDR3 DNA reads TGTGCCAGTATGAAGGCCCTCTATGGCTACACCTTC.

This clone showed up just once. The chain is built from TRBV30 and TRBJ1-6; D is possibly TRBD1 (5 bases). This CDR3 contains 15 residues. The V end lost 2 bases, the J end lost 7 bases, and 15 bases lay between the germline ends. The germline V gene encodes CDR1 GTSNPN and CDR2 SVGIG (reference sequence). Written as DNA, the CDR3 is TGTGCCTGGAGTTTCATGTCAGGGACGAATTCACCCCTCCACTTT. This translates into CAWSFMSGTNSPLHF.

The rearrangement links TRBV9 to TRBJ2-4; no definite D call. Per germline, CDR1 SGDLS and CDR2 YYNGEE. Trimming removed 0 bases from V and 3 bases from J, with 4 bases in between. The CDR3 has 13 residues. The CDR3 protein is CASSVDGKNIQYF. The CDR3 nucleotides are TGTGCCAGCAGCGTAGACGGCAAAAACATTCAGTACTTC.

The V gene is TRBV30, the J gene TRBJ1-3; 12 positions agree with TRBD1. Unmatched junction bases numbered 7, after V lost 2 bases and J lost 11 bases. The germline gives CDR1 GTSNPN, CDR2 SVGIG (reference sequence). The CDR3 runs 14 residues. The CDR3 region has the DNA TGTGCCTGGAGTATCGGGACAGGGGGCTTCTCCATATATTTT. This encodes CAWSIGTGGFSIYF.

The genes are TRBV14 and TRBJ1-6; D is perhaps TRBD1 (5 bases). CDR1 and CDR2 from the germline V gene are SGHDN and FVKESK. Trimming took off 0 bases at V and 5 bases at J, with 8 bases between the two ends. The CDR3 spans 15 residues. CDR3 loop: CASSQEGRNNSPLHF. In nucleotides, the CDR3 is TGTGCCAGCAGCCAAGAGGGACGGAATAATTCACCCCTCCACTTT.

The chain joins TRBV6-5 to TRBJ2-7; 10 nucleotides align to TRBD1. This CDR3 is built from 15 residues. V trimming: 6 bases; J trimming: 4 bases; junction bases outside the gene matches: 9. From germline, CDR1 is MNHEY and CDR2 SVGAGI. CDR3 protein: CASRYSGTGVYEQYF. DNA for the CDR3: TGTGCCAGCAGATATTCCGGGACAGGGGTTTACGAGCAGTACTTC.

The V gene is TRBV5-1, the J gene TRBJ2-2; tentative D call: TRBD1 (6 bases). The CDR3 totals 14 residues. V was clipped by 6 bases and J by 3 bases, with 12 bases between them. Germline assignment: CDR1 SGHRS and CDR2 YFSETQ. CDR3 nucleotides: TGCGCCAGCACTAGTCAGGGGCACACCGGGGAGCTGTTTTTT. Protein sequence: CASTSQGHTGELFF.

With regard to this clone: This sample includes further DNA sequences coding for the same CDR3. The V gene is TRBV7-2, the J gene TRBJ2-2, with 7 bases aligning to TRBD1. There are 15 residues in the CDR3. Losses at the gene ends were 2 bases for V and 1 base for J; bases not matched to a gene: 1. The germline CDR1 and CDR2 sequences are SGHTA and FQGNSA. CDR3 in DNA: TGTGCCAGCAGCTTACGGACAGGGAACACCGGGGAGCTGTTTTTT. Encoded protein: CASSLRTGNTGELFF.

The rearrangement uses TRBV18 and TRBJ1-4, with D possibly TRBD1 on 5 matching bases. This CDR3 is built from 16 residues. From germline, CDR1 is KGHSH and CDR2 LQKENI. Trimming left V 8 bases short and J 0 bases short, with 16 bases between. The CDR3 DNA is TGTGCCAGCGCCTCCGCACGGGGGACAACTAATGAAAAACTGTTTTTT. It translates to CASASARGTTNEKLFF.

The rearrangement links TRBV6-2 or TRBV6-3 to TRBJ1-2; D is ambiguous. The CDR3 spans 13 residues. Germline V gene data show CDR1 as MNHEY and CDR2 as SVGEGT. V was clipped by 4 bases and J by 6 bases, with 12 bases between them. CDR3 residues: CASSCCQFHGYTF. Here the CDR3 DNA reads TGTGCCAGCAGTTGCTGCCAATTTCATGGCTACACCTTC.

In this sample, this clone turned up once. The chain couples TRBV18 to TRBJ1-4; 8 bases agree with TRBD1. CDR1 and CDR2 (germline): KGHSH, LQKENI. Unmatched junction bases numbered 5, after V lost 6 bases and J lost 8 bases. This CDR3 has 13 residues. The CDR3 DNA is TGTGCCAGCTCCCTAGGGACAGGAGAAAAACTGTTTTTT. Protein: CASSLGTGEKLFF.

The table lists this clone with a count of one. The chain uses TRBV10-3 and TRBJ2-1; TRBD2 is a possible D gene (6 bases). The CDR3 extends over 17 amino acids. The V gene's germline CDR1 is ENHRY and CDR2 SYGVKD. The germline V and J ends were trimmed by 2 bases and 0 bases, with 14 bases remaining between them. The CDR3 nucleotides read TGTGCCATCAGTGAGCCACTACTAGCTGGCTCCTACAATGAGCAGTTCTTC. It yields the protein CAISEPLLAGSYNEQFF.

The chain employs TRBV1 and TRBJ1-2. TRBV1 has pseudogene status. The CDR3 runs 20 residues. The CDR3: CTSSQECPRGRRSAEYGYTF. CDR3 DNA sequence: TGCACCAGCAGCCAAGAATGCCCCCGAGGCAGGCGGTCCGCTGAGTATGGCTACACCTTC.

This rearrangement joins TRBV7-2 to TRBJ2-7; D possibly uses TRBD1 or TRBD2 (5 bases each). Germline assignment: CDR1 SGHTA and CDR2 FQGNSA. CDR3 length equals 15 residues. Deletions cut 4 bases from V and 2 bases from J, with 15 bases between. The CDR3 loop is CASSSAGTGTYEQYF. In DNA, the CDR3 is TGTGCCAGCAGCTCGGCTGGGACGGGAACCTACGAGCAGTACTTC.

This chain connects TRBV7-9 to TRBJ1-4, with D hard to call. CDR3 length equals 15 residues. From germline, CDR1 is SEHNR and CDR2 FQNEAQ (reference sequence). V was trimmed by 1 base and J by 0 bases, leaving 6 bases between them. CDR3 sequence: CASSLGTATNEKLFF. DNA of the CDR3: TGTGCCAGCAGCTTAGGAACAGCAACTAATGAAAAACTGTTTTTT.

This clone was seen a few times. This chain connects TRBV7-2 to TRBJ1-2, with no clear D. This CDR3 region has 14 residues. CDR1 and CDR2 (germline): SGHTA, FQGNSA. V was trimmed by 4 bases and J by 4 bases, leaving 13 bases between them. This CDR3 reads CASSYGGETYGYTF. Here the CDR3 DNA reads TGTGCCAGCAGCTATGGTGGAGAGACCTATGGCTACACCTTC.

The genes are TRBV6-1 and TRBJ1-2; 9 bases line up with TRBD1. The CDR3 is 15 amino acids. Unmatched junction bases numbered 7, after V lost 0 bases and J lost 8 bases. Germline loops: CDR1 MNHNS, CDR2 SASEGT. CDR3 protein: CASSEAPQGAGGYTF. As DNA, the CDR3 is TGTGCCAGCAGTGAAGCGCCACAGGGGGCGGGGGGCTACACCTTC.

The chain employs TRBV6-2 or TRBV6-3 and TRBJ2-7, with D tentatively TRBD1 or TRBD2 (5 bases each). This CDR3 contains 15 residues. The ends were cut back, 7 bases at V and 3 bases at J, with 19 bases in the middle. CDR1 and CDR2 from the germline V gene are MNHEY and SVGEGT. The CDR3 nucleotides read TGTGCCAGCACCCCCGGTGGGACCCGGATCTACGAGCAGTACTTC. It yields the protein CASTPGGTRIYEQYF.